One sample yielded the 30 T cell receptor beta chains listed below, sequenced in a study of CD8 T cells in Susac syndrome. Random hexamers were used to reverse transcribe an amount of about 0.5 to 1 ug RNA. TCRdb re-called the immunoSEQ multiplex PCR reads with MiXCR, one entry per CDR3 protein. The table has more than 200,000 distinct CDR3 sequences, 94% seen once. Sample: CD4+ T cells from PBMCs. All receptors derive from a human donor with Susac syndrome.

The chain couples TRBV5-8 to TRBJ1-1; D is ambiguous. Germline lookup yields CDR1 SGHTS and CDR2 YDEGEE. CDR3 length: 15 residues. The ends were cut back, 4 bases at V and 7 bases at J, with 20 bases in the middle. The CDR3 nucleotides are TGTGCCAGCAGCCCTACGCTGAAGGGCCAGTTTGAAGCTTTCTTT. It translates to CASSPTLKGQFEAFF. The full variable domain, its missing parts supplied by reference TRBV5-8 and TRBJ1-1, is EAGVTQSPTHLIKTRGQQATLRCSPISGHTSVYWYQQALGLGLQFLLWYDEGEERNRGNFPPRFSGRQFPNYSSELNVNALELEDSALYLCASSPTLKGQFEAFFGQGTRLTVV.

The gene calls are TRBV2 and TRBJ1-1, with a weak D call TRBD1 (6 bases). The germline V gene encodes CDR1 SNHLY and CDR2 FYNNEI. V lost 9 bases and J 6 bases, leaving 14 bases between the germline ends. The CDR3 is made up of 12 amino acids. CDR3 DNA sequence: TGTGCCAGTCGGACAGACAACGCTGAAGCTTTCTTT. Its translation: CASRTDNAEAFF.

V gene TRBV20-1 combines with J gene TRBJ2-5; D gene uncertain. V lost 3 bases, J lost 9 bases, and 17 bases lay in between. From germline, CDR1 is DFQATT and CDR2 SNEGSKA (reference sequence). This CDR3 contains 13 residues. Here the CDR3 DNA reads TGCAGTGCTAGCCCCGGGTTCGTCGAGGCCCAGTACTTC. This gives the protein CSASPGFVEAQYF.

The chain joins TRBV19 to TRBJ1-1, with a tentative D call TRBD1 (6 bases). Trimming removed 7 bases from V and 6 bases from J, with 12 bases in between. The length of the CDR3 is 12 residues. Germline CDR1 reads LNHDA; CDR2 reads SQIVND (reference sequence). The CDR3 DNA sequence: TGTGCCAGTAAATCCAGGACAGCTGAAGCTTTCTTT. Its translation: CASKSRTAEAFF.

CDR3 region: CASSTGGRTEAFF. The CDR3, as DNA: TGTGCCAGCAGTACAGGGGGCAGAACTGAAGCTTTCTTT. The V gene is TRBV2, the J gene TRBJ1-1, with 9 bases fitting TRBD1. There are 13 residues in the CDR3. Unmatched junction bases numbered 3, after V lost 5 bases and J lost 5 bases. CDR1 and CDR2 from the germline V gene are SNHLY and FYNNEI.

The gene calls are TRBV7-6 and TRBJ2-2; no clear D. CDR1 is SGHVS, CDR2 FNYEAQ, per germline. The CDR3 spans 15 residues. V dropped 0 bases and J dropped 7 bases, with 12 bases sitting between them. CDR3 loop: CASSLAPHVVGELFF. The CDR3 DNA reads TGTGCCAGCAGCTTAGCTCCTCACGTTGTCGGGGAGCTGTTTTTT. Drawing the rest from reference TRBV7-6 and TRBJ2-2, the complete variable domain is GAGVSQSPRYKVTKRGQDVALRCDPISGHVSLYWYRQALGQGPEFLTYFNYEAQQDKSGLPNDRFSAERPEGSISTLTIQRTEQRDSAMYRCASSLAPHVVGELFFGEGSRLTVL.

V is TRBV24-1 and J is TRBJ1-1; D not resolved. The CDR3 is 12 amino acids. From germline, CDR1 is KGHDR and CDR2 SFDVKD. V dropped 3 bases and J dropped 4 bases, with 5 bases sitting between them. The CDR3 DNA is TGTGCCACCAGTGATGCGGGCACTGAAGCTTTCTTT. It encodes CATSDAGTEAFF.

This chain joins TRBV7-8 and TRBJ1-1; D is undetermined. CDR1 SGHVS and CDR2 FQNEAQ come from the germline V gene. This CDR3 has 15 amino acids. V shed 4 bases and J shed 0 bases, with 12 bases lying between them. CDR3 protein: CASSSPQIMNTEAFF. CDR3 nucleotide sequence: TGTGCCAGCAGCTCGCCCCAGATAATGAACACTGAAGCTTTCTTT.

Written as DNA, the CDR3 is TGTGCCAGCAGTGAGCAGTATGGCTACACCTTC. The encoded protein is CASSEQYGYTF. The rearrangement uses TRBV25-1 and TRBJ1-2; no clear D gene. Germline V gene data show CDR1 as MGHDK and CDR2 as SYGVNS. The CDR3 is 11 amino acids. V lost 3 bases, J lost 5 bases, and 4 bases lay in between.

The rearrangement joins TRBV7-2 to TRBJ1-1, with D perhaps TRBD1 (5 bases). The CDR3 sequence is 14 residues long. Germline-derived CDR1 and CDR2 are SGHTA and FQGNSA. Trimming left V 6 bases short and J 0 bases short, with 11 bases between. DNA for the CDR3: TGTGCCAGCAGGAGGGGCATGGTGAACACTGAAGCTTTCTTT. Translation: CASRRGMVNTEAFF.

The DNA of the CDR3 is TGTGCCAGCAGTTTAGTCGACGAGGGCTACACCTTC. Its protein is CASSLVDEGYTF. The chain carries TRBV12-3 or TRBV12-4 and TRBJ1-2; D remains ambiguous. Trimming pared 1 base from V and 8 bases from J, leaving 8 bases between. The CDR3 runs 12 residues.

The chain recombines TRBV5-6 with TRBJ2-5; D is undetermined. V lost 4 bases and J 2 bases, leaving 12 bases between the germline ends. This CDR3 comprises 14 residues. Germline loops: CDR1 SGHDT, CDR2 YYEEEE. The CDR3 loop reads CASSVALRQETQYF. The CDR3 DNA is TGTGCCAGCAGCGTGGCACTCAGGCAAGAGACCCAGTACTTC.

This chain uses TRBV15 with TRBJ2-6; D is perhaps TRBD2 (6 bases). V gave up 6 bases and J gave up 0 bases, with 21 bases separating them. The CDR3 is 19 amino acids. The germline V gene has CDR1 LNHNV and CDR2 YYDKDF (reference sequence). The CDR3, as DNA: TGTGCCACCAGGGGAAAGTTGGGACTCCAGCTCTCTGGGGCCAACGTCCTGACTTTC. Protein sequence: CATRGKLGLQLSGANVLTF.

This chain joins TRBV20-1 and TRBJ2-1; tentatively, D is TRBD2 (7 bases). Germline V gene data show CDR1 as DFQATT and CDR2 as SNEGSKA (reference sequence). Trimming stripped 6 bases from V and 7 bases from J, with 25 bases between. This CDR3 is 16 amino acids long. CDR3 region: CSAPIVGGALGNEQFF. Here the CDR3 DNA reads TGCAGTGCCCCGATAGTGGGGGGGGCGCTTGGTAATGAGCAGTTCTTC.

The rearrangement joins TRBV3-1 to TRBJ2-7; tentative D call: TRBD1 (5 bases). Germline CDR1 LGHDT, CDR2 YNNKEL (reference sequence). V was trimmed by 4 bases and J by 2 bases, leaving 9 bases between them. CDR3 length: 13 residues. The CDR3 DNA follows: TGTGCCAGCAGCCGCGGACACACCTACGAGCAGTACTTC. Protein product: CASSRGHTYEQYF.

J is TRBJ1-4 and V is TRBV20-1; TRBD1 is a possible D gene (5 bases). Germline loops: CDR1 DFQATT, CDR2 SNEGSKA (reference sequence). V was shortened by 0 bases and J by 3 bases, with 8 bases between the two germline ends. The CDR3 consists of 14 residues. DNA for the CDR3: TGCAGTGCTAGAGATGGGGGACCTAATGAAAAACTGTTTTTT. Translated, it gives CSARDGGPNEKLFF.

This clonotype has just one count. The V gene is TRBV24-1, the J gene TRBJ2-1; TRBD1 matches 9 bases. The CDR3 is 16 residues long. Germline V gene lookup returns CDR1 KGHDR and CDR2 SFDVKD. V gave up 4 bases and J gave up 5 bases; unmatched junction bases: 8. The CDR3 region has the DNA TGTGCCACCAGTGACGCCGACGGGACAGGGCACAATGAGCAGTTCTTC. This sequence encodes CATSDADGTGHNEQFF.

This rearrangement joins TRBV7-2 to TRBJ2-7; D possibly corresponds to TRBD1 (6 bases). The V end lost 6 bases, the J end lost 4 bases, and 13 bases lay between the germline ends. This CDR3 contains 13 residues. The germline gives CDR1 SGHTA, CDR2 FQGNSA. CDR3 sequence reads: CASSRQAQYEQYF. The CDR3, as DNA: TGTGCCAGCAGTAGACAGGCCCAGTACGAGCAGTACTTC.

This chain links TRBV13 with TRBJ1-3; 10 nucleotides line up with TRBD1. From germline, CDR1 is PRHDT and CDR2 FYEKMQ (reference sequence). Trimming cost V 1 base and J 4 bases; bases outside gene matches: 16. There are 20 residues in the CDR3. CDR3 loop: CASSLAPGQGLKSAGNTIYF. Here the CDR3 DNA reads TGTGCCAGCAGCTTAGCCCCGGGACAGGGGCTCAAGTCGGCAGGAAACACCATATATTTT.

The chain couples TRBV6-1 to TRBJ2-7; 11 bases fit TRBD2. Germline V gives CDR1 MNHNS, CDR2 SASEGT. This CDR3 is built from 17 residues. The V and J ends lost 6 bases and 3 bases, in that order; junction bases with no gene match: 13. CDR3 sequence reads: CASRLASGGTQNYEQYF. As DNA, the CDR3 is TGTGCCAGCAGGCTAGCTAGCGGGGGGACCCAAAACTACGAGCAGTACTTC.

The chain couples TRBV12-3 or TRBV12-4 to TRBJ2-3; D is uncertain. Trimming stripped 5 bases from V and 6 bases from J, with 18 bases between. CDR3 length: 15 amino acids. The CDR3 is CASSPTTVKVDTQYF. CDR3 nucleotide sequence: TGTGCCAGCAGTCCAACCACGGTCAAGGTGGATACGCAGTATTTT.

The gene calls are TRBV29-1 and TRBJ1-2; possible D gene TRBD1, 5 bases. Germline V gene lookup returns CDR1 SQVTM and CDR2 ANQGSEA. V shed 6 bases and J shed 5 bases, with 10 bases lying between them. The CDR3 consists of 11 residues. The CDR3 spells CSVAPGYGYTF. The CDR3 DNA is TGCAGCGTGGCCCCAGGGTATGGCTACACCTTC.

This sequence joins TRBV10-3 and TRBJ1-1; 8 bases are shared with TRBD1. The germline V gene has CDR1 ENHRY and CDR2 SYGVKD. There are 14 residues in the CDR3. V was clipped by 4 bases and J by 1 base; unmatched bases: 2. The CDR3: CAISVGQGNTEAFF. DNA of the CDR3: TGTGCCATCAGTGTAGGACAGGGGAACACTGAAGCTTTCTTT.

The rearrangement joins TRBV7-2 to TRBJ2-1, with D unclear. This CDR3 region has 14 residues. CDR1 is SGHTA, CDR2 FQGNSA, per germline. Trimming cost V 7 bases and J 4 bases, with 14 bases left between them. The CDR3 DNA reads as TGTGCCAGCACCTCCCCGACCCTTTACAATGAGCAGTTCTTC. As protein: CASTSPTLYNEQFF.

The DNA of the CDR3 is TGCAGTGCTACCGGGACAGGGGGCAGCGGGGAGCTGTTTTTT. Its translation is CSATGTGGSGELFF. The chain links TRBV20-1 to TRBJ2-2, with 12 positions matching TRBD1. The V segment lost 4 bases and the J segment 7 bases; nucleotides outside the gene matches: 4. CDR3 length: 14 amino acids. Germline V lookup: CDR1 DFQATT, CDR2 SNEGSKA (reference sequence).

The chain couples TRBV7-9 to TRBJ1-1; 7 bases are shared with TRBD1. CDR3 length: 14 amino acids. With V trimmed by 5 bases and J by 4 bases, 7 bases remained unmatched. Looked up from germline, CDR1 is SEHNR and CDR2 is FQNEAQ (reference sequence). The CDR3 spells CASSQGGEGTEAFF. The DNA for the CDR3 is TGTGCCAGCAGCCAAGGGGGCGAGGGCACTGAAGCTTTCTTT. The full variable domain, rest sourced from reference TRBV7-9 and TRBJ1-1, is DTGVSQNPRHKITKRGQNVTFRCDPISEHNRLYWYRQTLGQGPEFLTYFQNEAQLEKSRLLSDRFSAERPKGSFSTLEIQRTEQGDSAMYLCASSQGGEGTEAFFGQGTRLTVV.

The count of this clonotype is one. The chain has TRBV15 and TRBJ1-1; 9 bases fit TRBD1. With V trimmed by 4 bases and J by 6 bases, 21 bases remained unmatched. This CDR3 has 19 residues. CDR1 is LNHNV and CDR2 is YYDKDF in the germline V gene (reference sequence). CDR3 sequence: CATSTSWGTGNYGSAEAFF. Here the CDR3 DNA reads TGTGCCACCAGCACCTCATGGGGGACAGGGAATTACGGGAGCGCTGAAGCTTTCTTT.

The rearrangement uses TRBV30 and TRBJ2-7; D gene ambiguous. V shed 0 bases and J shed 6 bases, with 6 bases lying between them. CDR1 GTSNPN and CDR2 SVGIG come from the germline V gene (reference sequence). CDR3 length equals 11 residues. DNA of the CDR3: TGTGCCTGGAGTGTACTGAGCGAGCAGTACTTC. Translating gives CAWSVLSEQYF.

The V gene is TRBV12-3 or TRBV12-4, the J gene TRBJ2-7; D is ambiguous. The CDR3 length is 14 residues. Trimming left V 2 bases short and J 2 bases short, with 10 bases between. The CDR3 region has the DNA TGTGCCAGCAGTTTATTCGACAAAGCCTACGAGCAGTACTTC. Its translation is CASSLFDKAYEQYF.

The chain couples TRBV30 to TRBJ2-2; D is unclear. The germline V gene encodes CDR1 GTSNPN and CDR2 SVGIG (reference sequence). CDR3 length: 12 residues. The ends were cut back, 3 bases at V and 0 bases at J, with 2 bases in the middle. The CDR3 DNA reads TGTGCCTGGAGCGCGAACACCGGGGAGCTGTTTTTT. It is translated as CAWSANTGELFF.